A selection of T cell receptor beta chains follows, all from one sample in a study of cytomegalovirus exposure and HLA in healthy donors. Assay used: immunoSEQ multiplex PCR; TCRdb lists only in-frame clones, some missing. The sample lists some 50,000 clones; just over 90% were seen once. Sequencing was carried out using PBMCs. All receptors come from a woman aged 18-29 years in good health and CMV-seronegative. CDR3s include the opening cysteine and the closing phenylalanine or tryptophan. The D gene is left open where the match is weak. Some rows mark clone size as missing; the rest say once, few, many or name a class of expanded clone.

NA | 15 | NA | TRBJ1-2 | TRBV14 | CASSQVRVPNYGYTF | TGTGCCAGCAGCCAAGTTCGGGTCCCTAACTATGGCTACACCTTC
NA | 15 | TRBD1 | TRBJ2-2 | TRBV5-1 | CASSNRGHNTGELFF | TGCGCCAGCAGCAACAGGGGGCATAATACCGGGGAGCTGTTTTTT
NA | 15 | NA | TRBJ1-5 | TRBV30 | CAWSARDYSNQPQHF | TGTGCCTGGAGTGCCCGGGACTATAGCAATCAGCCCCAGCATTTT
NA | 13 | NA | TRBJ1-5 | TRBV27 | CAGTTGNNQPQHF | TGTGCCGGCACTACAGGGAATAATCAGCCCCAGCATTTT
NA | 15 | NA | TRBJ1-5 | TRBV9 | CASSPEDISNQPQHF | TGTGCCAGCAGCCCTGAGGACATTAGCAATCAGCCCCAGCATTTT
NA | 14 | NA | TRBJ2-1 | TRBV6-1 | CASGLSGTGNEQFF | TGTGCCAGCGGGCTCTCCGGGACTGGCAATGAGCAGTTCTTC
NA | 15 | NA | TRBJ2-1 | TRBV5-1 | CASSLQGGNYNEQFF | TGCGCCAGCAGCTTGCAAGGGGGAAACTACAATGAGCAGTTCTTC
few | 13 | TRBD1 | TRBJ2-1 | TRBV27 | CASRLQGAPNQFF | TGTGCCAGCAGGCTACAGGGGGCTCCTAACCAGTTCTTC
NA | 14 | TRBD1 | TRBJ2-1 | TRBV2 | CASRGQGNIHEQFF | TGTGCCAGCAGGGGACAGGGGAATATCCATGAGCAGTTCTTC
NA | 19 | NA | TRBJ2-5 | TRBV6-1 | CASSEALLRTLGGRETQYF | TGTGCCAGCAGTGAAGCGCTTCTAAGGACCTTGGGGGGAAGAGAGACCCAGTACTTC
NA | 12 | NA | TRBJ1-1 | TRBV6-1 | CASGRLATEAFF | TGTGCCAGCGGCCGCTTGGCCACTGAAGCTTTCTTT
NA | 15 | TRBD1 | TRBJ1-4 | TRBV6-1 | CASSAPRGPNEKLFF | TGTGCCAGCAGTGCCCCAAGGGGGCCTAATGAAAAACTGTTTTTT
few | 13 | NA | TRBJ2-7 | TRBV7-3 | CASSLTRTGEQYF | TGTGCCAGCAGCTTAACTCGGACTGGCGAGCAGTACTTC
NA | 12 | NA | TRBJ1-2 | TRBV7-9 | CASTLHDYGYTF | TGTGCCAGCACCTTACATGACTATGGCTACACCTTC
once | 15 | TRBD1 | TRBJ2-7 | TRBV15 | CATSSRQGPSYEQYF | TGTGCCACCAGTTCTCGACAGGGCCCATCCTACGAGCAGTACTTC
NA | 16 | NA | TRBJ1-5 | TRBV27 | CASSLSSTAGGQPQHF | TGTGCCAGCAGTTTATCCTCGACCGCGGGGGGGCAGCCCCAGCATTTT
NA | 15 | TRBD2 | TRBJ2-7 | TRBV6-5 | CASEETSGGAGEQYF | TGTGCCAGCGAAGAAACTAGCGGGGGGGCCGGCGAGCAGTACTTC
NA | 13 | NA | TRBJ1-1 | TRBV6-1 | CASIARRDTEAFF | TGTGCCAGCATTGCCCGCCGGGACACTGAAGCTTTCTTT
NA | 13 | NA | TRBJ1-5 | TRBV2 | CASRSDSRGPQHF | TGTGCCAGCAGGTCAGACAGCCGCGGGCCCCAGCATTTT
few | 13 | TRBD2 | TRBJ2-1 | TRBV30 | CAWSTGSGSLQFF | TGTGCCTGGAGTACGGGTAGCGGGTCCCTTCAGTTCTTC
NA | 13 | TRBD2 | TRBJ2-3 | TRBV9 | CASSATLAERQYF | TGTGCCAGCAGCGCAACGCTAGCGGAGAGGCAGTATTTT
NA | 13 | TRBD1 | TRBJ1-2 | TRBV6-1 | CASPSGTGNGYTF | TGTGCCAGCCCCAGCGGGACAGGGAATGGCTACACCTTC
NA | 15 | NA | TRBJ2-3 | TRBV10-3 | CAILPAEASTDTQYF | TGTGCCATCCTTCCAGCAGAGGCTAGCACAGATACGCAGTATTTT
few | 9 | NA | TRBJ1-5 | TRBV19 | CASGGPQHF | TGTGCCAGTGGAGGGCCCCAGCATTTT
once | 15 | NA | TRBJ2-3 | TRBV9 | CASSVNPGFTDTQYF | TGTGCCAGCAGCGTAAACCCGGGGTTCACAGATACGCAGTATTTT
NA | 15 | NA | TRBJ2-1 | TRBV6-6 | CASSYPRTTYNEQFF | TGTGCCAGCAGTTACCCACGGACTACATACAATGAGCAGTTCTTC
NA | 14 | NA | TRBJ2-1 | TRBV27 | CASSPIGASDEQFF | TGTGCCAGCAGTCCCATCGGAGCGTCGGATGAGCAGTTCTTC
once | 13 | TRBD2 | TRBJ2-1 | TRBV7-6 | CASAGGPINEQFF | TGTGCCAGCGCGGGGGGGCCGATCAATGAGCAGTTCTTC
few | 16 | TRBD1 | TRBJ2-3 | TRBV27 | CASSPTGRRTTDTQYF | TGTGCCAGCAGTCCGACAGGGCGAAGGACCACAGATACGCAGTATTTT